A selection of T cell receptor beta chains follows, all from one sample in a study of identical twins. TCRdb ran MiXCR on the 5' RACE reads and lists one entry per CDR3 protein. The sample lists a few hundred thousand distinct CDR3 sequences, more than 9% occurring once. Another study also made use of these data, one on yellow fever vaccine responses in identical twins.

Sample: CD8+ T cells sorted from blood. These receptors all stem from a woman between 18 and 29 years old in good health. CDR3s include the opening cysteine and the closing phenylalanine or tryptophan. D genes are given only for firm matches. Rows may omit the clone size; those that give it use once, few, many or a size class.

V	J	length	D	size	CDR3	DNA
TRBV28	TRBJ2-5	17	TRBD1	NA	CASSLPTQGALGETQYF	TGTGCCAGCAGTTTGCCAACACAGGGGGCTTTGGGAGAGACCCAGTACTTC
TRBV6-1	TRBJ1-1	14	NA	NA	CASSEDPSRDEAFF	TGTGCCAGCAGTGAAGACCCTTCGAGGGATGAAGCTTTCTTT
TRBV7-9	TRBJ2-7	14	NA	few	CASSFKDSSYEQYF	TGTGCCAGCAGCTTTAAGGACAGCTCCTACGAGCAGTACTTC
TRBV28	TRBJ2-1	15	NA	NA	CASSLFRLASNEQFF	TGTGCCAGCAGTCTCTTCCGACTGGCCTCCAATGAGCAGTTCTTC
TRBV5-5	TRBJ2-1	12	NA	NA	CASSLLADEQFF	TGTGCCAGCAGCTTGCTAGCAGATGAGCAGTTCTTC
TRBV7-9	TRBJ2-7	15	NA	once	CASSSLGVPGGEQYF	TGTGCCAGCAGCTCACTGGGGGTCCCGGGCGGAGAGCAGTACTTC
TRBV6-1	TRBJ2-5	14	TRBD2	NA	CASRPGLAEETQYF	TGTGCCAGCAGGCCGGGACTAGCGGAAGAGACCCAGTACTTC
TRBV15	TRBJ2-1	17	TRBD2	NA	CATSPASGRGFYNEQFF	TGTGCCACCAGCCCTGCTAGCGGGAGGGGGTTTTACAATGAGCAGTTCTTC
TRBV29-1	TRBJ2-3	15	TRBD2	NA	CSVDGTSGGWDTQYF	TGCAGCGTCGACGGGACTAGCGGGGGGTGGGATACGCAGTATTTT
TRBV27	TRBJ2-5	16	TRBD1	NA	CASSSPGQGALETQYF	TGTGCCAGCAGTTCTCCGGGACAGGGGGCACTAGAGACCCAGTACTTC
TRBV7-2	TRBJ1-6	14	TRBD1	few	CASSVRTGGSPLHF	TGTGCCAGCAGCGTACGGACAGGGGGATCACCCCTCCACTTT
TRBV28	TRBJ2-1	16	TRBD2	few	CASSSRLAGGPDEQFF	TGTGCCAGCAGTTCCCGACTAGCGGGAGGGCCCGATGAGCAGTTCTTC
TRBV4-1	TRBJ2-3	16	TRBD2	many	CASSQPGLAITDTQYF	TGCGCCAGCAGCCAACCGGGACTAGCGATCACAGATACGCAGTATTTT
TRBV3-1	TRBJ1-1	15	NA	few	CASSQDAALNTEAFF	TGTGCCAGCAGCCAAGATGCGGCATTGAACACTGAAGCTTTCTTT
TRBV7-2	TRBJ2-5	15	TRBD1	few	CASSLFFTGGETQYF	TGTGCCAGCAGCTTATTCTTCACAGGGGGAGAGACCCAGTACTTC
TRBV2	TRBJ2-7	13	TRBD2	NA	CASSDLNSGRAIF	TGTGCCAGCAGTGATCTAAACAGCGGGAGGGCCATCTTC
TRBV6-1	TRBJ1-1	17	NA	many	CASSKDRETIVHTEAFF	TGTGCCAGCAGTAAGGACAGAGAAACCATCGTTCACACTGAAGCTTTCTTT
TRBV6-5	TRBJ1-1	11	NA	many	CASILNTEAFF	TGTGCCAGCATTTTGAACACTGAAGCTTTCTTT
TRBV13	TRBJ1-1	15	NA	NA	CASSLRDLRDTEAFF	TGTGCCAGCAGCCTCCGGGACCTGAGGGACACTGAAGCTTTCTTT
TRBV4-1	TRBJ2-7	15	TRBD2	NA	CASSQVLAGGYEQYF	TGCGCCAGCAGCCAAGTTCTAGCGGGAGGGTACGAGCAGTACTTC
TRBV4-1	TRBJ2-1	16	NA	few	CASSQDRRVVDNEQFF	TGCGCCAGCAGCCAAGATCGAAGGGTTGTTGACAATGAGCAGTTCTTC
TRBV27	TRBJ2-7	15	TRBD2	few	CASSLTSSGFYEQYF	TGTGCCAGCAGTTTAACCTCTAGCGGGTTCTACGAGCAGTACTTC
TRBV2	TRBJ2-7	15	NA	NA	CASSEARGASYEQYF	TGTGCCAGCAGTGAAGCGCGGGGAGCCTCCTACGAGCAGTACTTC
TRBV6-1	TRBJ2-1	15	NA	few	CASSPETFRANEQFF	TGTGCCAGCAGTCCGGAAACCTTCAGAGCCAATGAGCAGTTCTTC
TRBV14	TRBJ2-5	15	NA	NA	CASSQVSSPEETQYF	TGTGCCAGCAGCCAAGTGTCTAGTCCGGAGGAGACCCAGTACTTC
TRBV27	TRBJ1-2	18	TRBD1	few	CASSSTMAIDRGDYGYTF	TGTGCCAGCAGCTCCACCATGGCCATTGACAGGGGTGACTATGGCTACACCTTC
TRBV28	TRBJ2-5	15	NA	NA	CASSFGPGTRETQYF	TGTGCCAGCAGTTTTGGCCCGGGGACGCGGGAGACCCAGTACTTC
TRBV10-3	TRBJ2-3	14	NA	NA	CAISASWDGDTQYF	TGTGCCATCAGTGCAAGCTGGGATGGAGATACGCAGTATTTT